A selection of T cell receptor beta chains follows, all from one sample in a study of CD8 T cells in Susac syndrome. TCRdb redid the calling of the immunoSEQ multiplex PCR reads with MiXCR, one entry per CDR3 protein. The data contain approximately 100,000 distinct CDR3 sequences, approximately 96% of them singletons. The sequenced sample consisted of CD4+ T cells from PBMCs. These TCRs come from a human donor in good health. The CDR3 runs from the conserved cysteine through the conserved F or W. The D gene is left open where the match is weak. The size of a clone is reported for some rows only, either as once, few or many, or as a class for expanded clones.

clone size: -; D gene: TRBD1; V gene: TRBV5-1; J gene: TRBJ1-2; CDR3 protein: CASSFGLPRTGGDYGYTF; CDR3 DNA: TGCGCCAGCAGCTTTGGCCTCCCTCGGACAGGGGGCGACTATGGCTACACCTTC
clone size: -; D gene: TRBD2; V gene: TRBV4-2; J gene: TRBJ2-7; CDR3 protein: CASSLTDGTSGPSSYEQYF; CDR3 DNA: TGTGCCAGCAGCCTTACTGACGGGACTAGCGGGCCGAGCTCCTACGAGCAGTACTTC
clone size: -; D gene: TRBD1; V gene: TRBV18; J gene: TRBJ1-5; CDR3 protein: CASSPRTGGNQPQHF; CDR3 DNA: TGTGCCAGCTCACCTCGGACAGGGGGGAATCAGCCCCAGCATTTT
clone size: once; D gene: -; V gene: TRBV30; J gene: TRBJ2-7; CDR3 protein: CAWSERSRYEQYF; CDR3 DNA: TGTGCCTGGAGTGAGAGGTCTCGATACGAGCAGTACTTC
clone size: -; D gene: TRBD2; V gene: TRBV27; J gene: TRBJ2-3; CDR3 protein: CASKEGTITDTQYF; CDR3 DNA: TGTGCCAGCAAAGAGGGGACTATCACAGATACGCAGTATTTT
clone size: -; D gene: TRBD1; V gene: TRBV9; J gene: TRBJ2-6; CDR3 protein: CASSVGQGLGANVLTF; CDR3 DNA: TGTGCCAGCAGCGTGGGACAGGGGCTCGGGGCCAACGTCCTGACTTTC
clone size: -; D gene: -; V gene: TRBV5-1; J gene: TRBJ2-7; CDR3 protein: CASSSDYEQYF; CDR3 DNA: TGCGCCAGCAGCTCGGACTACGAGCAGTACTTC
clone size: -; D gene: -; V gene: TRBV19; J gene: TRBJ1-1; CDR3 protein: CASSASGSWNTEAFF; CDR3 DNA: TGTGCCAGTAGTGCCTCAGGTAGTTGGAACACTGAAGCTTTCTTT
clone size: -; D gene: TRBD1; V gene: TRBV25-1; J gene: TRBJ1-3; CDR3 protein: CASSEWGQGGGNTIYF; CDR3 DNA: TGTGCCAGCAGTGAATGGGGACAGGGAGGAGGAAACACCATATATTTT
clone size: -; D gene: -; V gene: TRBV29-1; J gene: TRBJ1-2; CDR3 protein: CSVTQGTYGYTF; CDR3 DNA: TGCAGCGTTACACAGGGAACCTATGGCTACACCTTC
clone size: -; D gene: TRBD1; V gene: TRBV24-1; J gene: TRBJ1-2; CDR3 protein: CATSDPGTGGNYGYTF; CDR3 DNA: TGTGCCACCAGTGACCCTGGGACAGGGGGCAATTACGGCTACACCTTC
clone size: -; D gene: -; V gene: TRBV25-1; J gene: TRBJ1-2; CDR3 protein: CASSESPTYGYTF; CDR3 DNA: TGTGCCAGCAGTGAATCCCCGACCTATGGCTACACCTTC
clone size: -; D gene: TRBD2; V gene: TRBV20-1; J gene: TRBJ2-1; CDR3 protein: CSASRGTYGLAGRSYNEQFF; CDR3 DNA: TGCAGTGCTAGCCGGGGGACGTACGGACTAGCGGGTCGCTCCTACAATGAGCAGTTCTTC
clone size: -; D gene: -; V gene: TRBV30; J gene: TRBJ1-5; CDR3 protein: CAWSGDRSTAFSNQPQHF; CDR3 DNA: TGTGCCTGGAGTGGCGACAGGAGCACTGCTTTTAGCAATCAGCCCCAGCATTTT
clone size: -; D gene: TRBD1; V gene: TRBV24-1; J gene: TRBJ2-2; CDR3 protein: CATSPGGRYNTGELFF; CDR3 DNA: TGTGCCACCAGCCCAGGGGGCCGGTATAACACCGGGGAGCTGTTTTTT
clone size: -; D gene: -; V gene: TRBV5-4; J gene: TRBJ2-6; CDR3 protein: CASSLWPGLFGANVLTF; CDR3 DNA: TGTGCCAGCAGCTTGTGGCCAGGGCTCTTTGGGGCCAACGTCCTGACTTTC
clone size: -; D gene: -; V gene: TRBV7-3; J gene: TRBJ2-7; CDR3 protein: CASSFGTDSPYEQYF; CDR3 DNA: TGTGCCAGCAGCTTTGGGACCGACTCCCCCTACGAGCAGTACTTC
clone size: -; D gene: TRBD2; V gene: TRBV5-1; J gene: TRBJ2-1; CDR3 protein: CASSLTSGTNEQFF; CDR3 DNA: TGCGCCAGCAGCTTAACTAGCGGGACCAATGAGCAGTTCTTC
clone size: -; D gene: -; V gene: TRBV6-5; J gene: TRBJ1-1; CDR3 protein: CATLGRQGNTEAFF; CDR3 DNA: TGTGCCACCCTAGGGCGGCAGGGGAACACTGAAGCTTTCTTT
clone size: once; D gene: TRBD1; V gene: TRBV29-1; J gene: TRBJ2-5; CDR3 protein: CSVERDRGRGETQYF; CDR3 DNA: TGCAGCGTTGAAAGGGACAGGGGGCGAGGGGAGACCCAGTACTTC
clone size: once; D gene: -; V gene: TRBV28; J gene: TRBJ2-7; CDR3 protein: CASSTEGPIYEQYF; CDR3 DNA: TGTGCCAGCAGCACTGAGGGGCCCATCTACGAGCAGTACTTC
clone size: -; D gene: -; V gene: TRBV27; J gene: TRBJ2-3; CDR3 protein: CASSLKPTYTQYF; CDR3 DNA: TGTGCCAGCAGTTTAAAGCCCACGTATACGCAGTATTTT
clone size: -; D gene: TRBD1; V gene: TRBV30; J gene: TRBJ1-5; CDR3 protein: CAWSKGGVQPQHF; CDR3 DNA: TGTGCCTGGAGTAAAGGGGGCGTCCAGCCCCAGCATTTT
clone size: -; D gene: TRBD2; V gene: TRBV3-1; J gene: TRBJ2-3; CDR3 protein: CASSPSAGTTDTQYF; CDR3 DNA: TGTGCCAGCAGCCCCTCAGCGGGGACCACAGATACGCAGTATTTT
clone size: -; D gene: -; V gene: TRBV23-1; J gene: TRBJ2-7; CDR3 protein: CASHDLGRATEQYF; CDR3 DNA: TGCGCCAGCCACGACTTAGGCAGGGCTACCGAGCAGTACTTC
clone size: -; D gene: TRBD1; V gene: TRBV6-5; J gene: TRBJ2-7; CDR3 protein: CASSPWDRDYEQYF; CDR3 DNA: TGTGCCAGCAGTCCCTGGGACAGGGACTACGAGCAGTACTTC
clone size: -; D gene: -; V gene: TRBV29-1; J gene: TRBJ1-5; CDR3 protein: CSVVLQGGVGQPQHF; CDR3 DNA: TGCAGCGTTGTCCTCCAGGGTGGTGTAGGTCAGCCCCAGCATTTT
clone size: -; D gene: -; V gene: TRBV12-3/TRBV12-4; J gene: TRBJ2-3; CDR3 protein: CASSFGNTQYF; CDR3 DNA: TGTGCCAGCAGTTTCGGGAATACGCAGTATTTT
clone size: -; D gene: TRBD1; V gene: TRBV20-1; J gene: TRBJ2-1; CDR3 protein: CSAPGQSNYNEQFF; CDR3 DNA: TGCAGTGCTCCGGGACAGTCGAATTACAATGAGCAGTTCTTC
clone size: -; D gene: -; V gene: TRBV7-2; J gene: TRBJ2-3; CDR3 protein: CASSLDLAKQYF; CDR3 DNA: TGTGCCAGCAGCTTAGACCTAGCGAAGCAGTATTTT
clone size: -; D gene: -; V gene: TRBV29-1; J gene: TRBJ2-5; CDR3 protein: CSVVGGQETQYF; CDR3 DNA: TGCAGCGTTGTGGGGGGCCAGGAGACCCAGTACTTC
clone size: -; D gene: -; V gene: TRBV18; J gene: TRBJ2-1; CDR3 protein: CASSPRQRSSYNEQFF; CDR3 DNA: TGTGCCAGCTCACCACGTCAGCGGAGCTCCTACAATGAGCAGTTCTTC
clone size: -; D gene: TRBD2; V gene: TRBV29-1; J gene: TRBJ2-7; CDR3 protein: CSAREGPGGQYF; CDR3 DNA: TGCAGCGCCAGGGAGGGCCCGGGGGGGCAGTACTTC
clone size: once; D gene: -; V gene: TRBV6-5; J gene: TRBJ2-7; CDR3 protein: CASGLGAAYEQYF; CDR3 DNA: TGTGCCAGCGGCCTCGGGGCCGCCTACGAGCAGTACTTC
clone size: -; D gene: TRBD1; V gene: TRBV12-3/TRBV12-4; J gene: TRBJ2-3; CDR3 protein: CASSRAGGGTDTQYF; CDR3 DNA: TGTGCCAGCAGTCGCGCAGGGGGCGGCACAGATACGCAGTATTTT
clone size: -; D gene: -; V gene: TRBV6-5; J gene: TRBJ1-6; CDR3 protein: CASSYSGVGVAGSPLHF; CDR3 DNA: TGTGCCAGCAGTTACTCGGGGGTAGGCGTCGCCGGATCACCCCTCCACTTT
clone size: -; D gene: TRBD1; V gene: TRBV7-9; J gene: TRBJ1-4; CDR3 protein: CASSSTGINEKLFF; CDR3 DNA: TGTGCCAGCAGCTCGACAGGGATTAATGAAAAACTGTTTTTT